The present entry profiles one T cell receptor (beta chain) with its context. This record comes from a study of T cell repertoires and Cas9 in healthy adults. There are 15 residues in the CDR3. Trimming pared 4 bases from V and 4 bases from J, leaving 16 bases between. The germline CDR1 and CDR2 sequences are MNHEY and SMNVEV (reference sequence). Profiled with immunoSEQ multiplex PCR; TCRdb holds only in-frame clones, not every one. The data show more than 20,000 clones, around nine tenths seen once. The chain uses TRBV27 and TRBJ1-2, with a tentative D call TRBD1 (5 bases). The sequenced sample was CD4+ effector T cells (CD127+, CD25-, CD137-, CD154-) from PBMCs; culture status not recorded. This TCR derives from a human donor in good health. CDR3: CASSWGGGGVYGYTF. CDR3 sequence (DNA): TGTGCCAGCAGTTGGGGAGGTGGAGGGGTCTATGGCTACACCTTC.